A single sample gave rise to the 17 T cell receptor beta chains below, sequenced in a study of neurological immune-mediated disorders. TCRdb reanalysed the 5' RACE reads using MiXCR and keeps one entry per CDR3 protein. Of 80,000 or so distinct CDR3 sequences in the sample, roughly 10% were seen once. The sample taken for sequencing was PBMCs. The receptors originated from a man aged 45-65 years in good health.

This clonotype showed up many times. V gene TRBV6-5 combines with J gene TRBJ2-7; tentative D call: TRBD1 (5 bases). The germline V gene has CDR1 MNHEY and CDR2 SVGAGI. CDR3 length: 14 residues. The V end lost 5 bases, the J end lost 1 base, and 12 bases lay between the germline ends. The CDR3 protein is CASSIRARSYEQYF. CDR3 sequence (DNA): TGTGCCAGCAGTATCAGGGCGAGGTCCTACGAGCAGTACTTC.

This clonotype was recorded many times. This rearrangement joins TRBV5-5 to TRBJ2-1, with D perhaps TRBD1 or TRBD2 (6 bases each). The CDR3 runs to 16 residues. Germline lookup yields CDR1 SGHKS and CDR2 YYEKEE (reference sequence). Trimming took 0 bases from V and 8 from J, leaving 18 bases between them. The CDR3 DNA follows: TGTGCCAGCAGCTTGGACCAGGGGACTGCCGATGATGAGCAGTTCTTC. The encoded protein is CASSLDQGTADDEQFF.

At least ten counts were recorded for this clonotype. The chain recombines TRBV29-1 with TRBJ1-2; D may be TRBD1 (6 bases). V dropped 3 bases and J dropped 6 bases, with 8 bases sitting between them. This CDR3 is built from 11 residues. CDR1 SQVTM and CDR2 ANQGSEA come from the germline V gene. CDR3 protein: CSVDRGDGYTF. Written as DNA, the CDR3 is TGCAGCGTTGATAGGGGGGATGGCTACACCTTC. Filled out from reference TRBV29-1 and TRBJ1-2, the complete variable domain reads SAVISQKPSRDICQRGTSLTIQCQVDSQVTMMFWYRQQPGQSLTLIATANQGSEATYESGFVIDKFPISRPNLTFSTLTVSNMSPEDSSIYLCSVDRGDGYTFGSGTRLTVV.

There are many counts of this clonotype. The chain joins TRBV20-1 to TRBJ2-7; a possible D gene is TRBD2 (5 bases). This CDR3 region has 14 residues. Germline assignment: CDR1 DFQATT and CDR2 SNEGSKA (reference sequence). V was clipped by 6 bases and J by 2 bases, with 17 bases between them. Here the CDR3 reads CSAEDPTITYEQYF. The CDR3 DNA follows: TGCAGTGCGGAGGACCCGACCATTACCTACGAGCAGTACTTC.

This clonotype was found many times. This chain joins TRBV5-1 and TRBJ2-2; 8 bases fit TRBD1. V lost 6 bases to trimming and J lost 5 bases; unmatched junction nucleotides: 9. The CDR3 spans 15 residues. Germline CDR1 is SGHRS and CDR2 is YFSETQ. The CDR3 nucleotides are TGCGCCAGCACCCAGGGGGCGCGAGGAACCGGGGAGCTGTTTTTT. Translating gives CASTQGARGTGELFF.

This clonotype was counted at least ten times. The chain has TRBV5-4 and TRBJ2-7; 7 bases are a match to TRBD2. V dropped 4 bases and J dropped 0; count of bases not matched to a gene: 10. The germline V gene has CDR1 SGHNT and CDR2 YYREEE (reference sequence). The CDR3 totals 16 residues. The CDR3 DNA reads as TGTGCCAGCAGCACCTATAGCGGGCCCAGCTCCTACGAGCAGTACTTC. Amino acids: CASSTYSGPSSYEQYF.

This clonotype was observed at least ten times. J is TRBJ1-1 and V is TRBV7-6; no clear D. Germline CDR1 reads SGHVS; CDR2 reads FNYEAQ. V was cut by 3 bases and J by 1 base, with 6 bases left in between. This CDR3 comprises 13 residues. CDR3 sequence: CASSLDTNTEAFF. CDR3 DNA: TGTGCCAGCAGCTTGGATACGAACACTGAAGCTTTCTTT.

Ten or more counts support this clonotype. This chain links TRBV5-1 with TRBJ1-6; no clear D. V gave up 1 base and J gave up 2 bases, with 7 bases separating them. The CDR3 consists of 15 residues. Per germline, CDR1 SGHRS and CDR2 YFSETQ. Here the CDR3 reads CASSLNGPYNSPLHF. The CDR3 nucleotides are TGCGCCAGCAGCTTGAATGGCCCCTATAATTCACCCCTCCACTTT.

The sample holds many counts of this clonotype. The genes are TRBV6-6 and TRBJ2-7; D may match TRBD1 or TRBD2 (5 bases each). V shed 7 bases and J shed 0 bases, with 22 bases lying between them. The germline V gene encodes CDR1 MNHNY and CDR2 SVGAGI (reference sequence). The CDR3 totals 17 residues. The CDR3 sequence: CASTKRSGTELSYEQYF. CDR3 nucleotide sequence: TGTGCCAGCACCAAGAGATCCGGGACCGAACTCTCCTACGAGCAGTACTTC.

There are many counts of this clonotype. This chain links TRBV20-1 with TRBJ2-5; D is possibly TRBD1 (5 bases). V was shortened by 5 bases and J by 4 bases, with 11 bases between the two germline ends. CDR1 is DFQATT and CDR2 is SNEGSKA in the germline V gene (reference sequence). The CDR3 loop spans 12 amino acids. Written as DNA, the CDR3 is TGCAGTGCTCCAGGGAATTCAGAGACCCAGTACTTC. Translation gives CSAPGNSETQYF.

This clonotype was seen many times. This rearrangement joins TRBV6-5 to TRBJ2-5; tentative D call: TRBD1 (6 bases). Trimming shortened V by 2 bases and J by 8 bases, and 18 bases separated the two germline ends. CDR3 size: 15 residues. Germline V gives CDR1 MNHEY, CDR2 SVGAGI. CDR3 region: CASSYPGQGPSTQYF. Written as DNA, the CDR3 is TGTGCCAGCAGTTACCCGGGACAAGGGCCAAGTACCCAGTACTTC.

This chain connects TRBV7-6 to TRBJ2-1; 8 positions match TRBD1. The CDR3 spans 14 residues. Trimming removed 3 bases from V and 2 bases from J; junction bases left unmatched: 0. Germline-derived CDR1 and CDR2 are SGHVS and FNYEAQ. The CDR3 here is CASSLTGAYNEQFF. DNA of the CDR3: TGTGCCAGCAGCTTGACAGGGGCCTACAATGAGCAGTTCTTC.

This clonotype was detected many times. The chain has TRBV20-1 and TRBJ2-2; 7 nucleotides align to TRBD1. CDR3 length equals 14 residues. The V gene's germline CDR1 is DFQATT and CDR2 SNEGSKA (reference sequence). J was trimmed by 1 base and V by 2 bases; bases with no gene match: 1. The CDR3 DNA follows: TGCAGTGCTAGATCAGGGGGGAACACCGGGGAGCTGTTTTTT. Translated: CSARSGGNTGELFF.

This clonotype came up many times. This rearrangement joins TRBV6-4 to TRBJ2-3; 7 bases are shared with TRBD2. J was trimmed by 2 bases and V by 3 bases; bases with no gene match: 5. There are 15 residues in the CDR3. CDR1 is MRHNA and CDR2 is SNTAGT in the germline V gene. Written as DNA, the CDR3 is TGTGCCAGCAGTGAAACGCTAGCGGCCACAGATACGCAGTATTTT. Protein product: CASSETLAATDTQYF.

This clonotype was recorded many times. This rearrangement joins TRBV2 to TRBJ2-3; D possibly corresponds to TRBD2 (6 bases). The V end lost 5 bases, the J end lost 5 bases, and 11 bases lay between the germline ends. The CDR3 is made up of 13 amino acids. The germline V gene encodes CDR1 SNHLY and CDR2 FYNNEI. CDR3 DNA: TGTGCCAGCAGTCTGGGGCGGGGAGATACGCAGTATTTT. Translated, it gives CASSLGRGDTQYF.

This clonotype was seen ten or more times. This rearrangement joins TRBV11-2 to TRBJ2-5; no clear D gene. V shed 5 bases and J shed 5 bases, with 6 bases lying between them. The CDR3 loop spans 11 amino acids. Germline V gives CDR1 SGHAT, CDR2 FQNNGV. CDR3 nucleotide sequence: TGTGCCAGCAGCCCTAGGGAGACCCAGTACTTC. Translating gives CASSPRETQYF.

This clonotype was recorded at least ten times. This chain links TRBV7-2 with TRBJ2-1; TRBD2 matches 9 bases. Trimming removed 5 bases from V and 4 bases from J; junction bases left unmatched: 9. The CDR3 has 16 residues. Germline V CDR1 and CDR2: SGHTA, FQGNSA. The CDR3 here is CASSERVAGAYNEQFF. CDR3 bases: TGTGCCAGCAGCGAGAGGGTAGCGGGGGCTTACAATGAGCAGTTCTTC.